These 18 T cell receptor beta chains were sequenced from one sample in a study of neoadjuvant anti-PD-1 for oral cavity cancer. Profiling relied on immunoSEQ multiplex PCR, and the TCRdb table lists in-frame clones only, not all of them. The data show over 60,000 clones, about 86% seen once. Time point: after neoadjuvant nivolumab, at surgical resection. The starting material was PBMCs, obtained after nivolumab (anti-PD-1) treatment. The receptors come from a person between 40 and 79 years old with oral cavity squamous cell carcinoma.

J is TRBJ1-1 and V is TRBV5-1; 10 bases map to TRBD1. The CDR3 covers 15 residues. The V gene end was trimmed by 0 bases and the J gene end by 5 bases; junction bases not matched to a gene: 4. Germline CDR1 SGHRS, CDR2 YFSETQ. As DNA, the CDR3 is TGCGCCAGCAGCTTGGGGGACAGGGGATATACTGAAGCTTTCTTT. Residues: CASSLGDRGYTEAFF.

The V call is TRBV6-1, the J call TRBJ2-2; 9 bases are a match to TRBD1. Germline V gene data show CDR1 as MNHNS and CDR2 as SASEGT. J lost 5 bases, V lost 3 bases, and 4 bases had no gene match. This CDR3 has 15 residues. The CDR3 DNA reads as TGTGCCAGCAGTGATCGGACAGGGGAGACCGGGGAGCTGTTTTTT. Translated: CASSDRTGETGELFF.

The chain has TRBV10-3 and TRBJ1-3, with unresolved D. The CDR3 runs to 11 residues. V was shortened by 2 bases and J by 7 bases, with 3 bases between the two germline ends. The germline V gene encodes CDR1 ENHRY and CDR2 SYGVKD. CDR3 sequence: CAISEGNTIYF. The CDR3 DNA follows: TGTGCCATCAGTGAGGGGAACACCATATATTTT.

The V and J genes are TRBV5-1 and TRBJ2-5, with 8 bases aligning to TRBD2. Germline CDR1 SGHRS, CDR2 YFSETQ. V shed 9 bases, J shed 2 bases, and the junction held 12 bases outside the gene matches. This CDR3 is built from 15 residues. The CDR3 protein is CATSSGGALQETQYF. In nucleotides, the CDR3 is TGCGCCACCTCCTCCGGGGGGGCCTTACAAGAGACCCAGTACTTC. Using reference TRBV5-1 and TRBJ2-5 for the parts outside the CDR3, the full variable domain is KAGVTQTPRYLIKTRGQQVTLSCSPISGHRSVSWYQQTPGQGLQFLFEYFSETQRNKGNFPGRFSGRQFSNSRSEMNVSTLELGDSALYLCATSSGGALQETQYFGPGTRLLVL.

The chain carries TRBV9 and TRBJ2-3; 12 nucleotides agree with TRBD2. Per the germline V gene, CDR1 is SGDLS and CDR2 is YYNGEE. With V trimmed by 2 bases and J by 3 bases, 4 bases remained unmatched. The CDR3 is 16 residues long. Here the CDR3 reads CASSVLAGGVTDTQYF. The CDR3 DNA reads as TGTGCCAGCAGCGTTCTAGCGGGAGGGGTAACAGATACGCAGTATTTT. The complete variable domain, with remaining parts taken from reference TRBV9 and TRBJ2-3, reads DSGVTQTPKHLITATGQRVTLRCSPRSGDLSVYWYQQSLDQGLQFLIQYYNGEERAKGNILERFSAQQFPDLHSELNLSSLELGDSALYFCASSVLAGGVTDTQYFGPGTRLTVL.

V usage is TRBV5-1 and J usage is TRBJ2-5; TRBD1 matches at 10 bases. Germline CDR1 SGHRS, CDR2 YFSETQ. The CDR3 consists of 15 residues. Unmatched junction bases numbered 3, after V lost 0 bases and J lost 4 bases. The CDR3 sequence: CASSLGTGGRETQYF. For the CDR3, the DNA is TGCGCCAGCAGCTTGGGGACAGGGGGTCGAGAGACCCAGTACTTC.

The chain carries TRBV6-5 and TRBJ2-1; D gene uncertain. Germline V gene data show CDR1 as MNHEY and CDR2 as SVGAGI. Trimming took off 4 bases at V and 9 bases at J, with 4 bases between the two ends. CDR3 length equals 10 residues. DNA for the CDR3: TGTGCCAGCAGTTGGTTTGAGCAGTTCTTC. Its protein product is CASSWFEQFF.

CDR3 residues: CASSLRGSPEAFF. The CDR3 coding sequence is TGTGCCAGCAGTTTAAGAGGGTCCCCTGAAGCTTTCTTT. This chain uses TRBV27 with TRBJ1-1; D gene ambiguous. In germline, CDR1 is MNHEY, CDR2 SMNVEV (reference sequence). The CDR3 has 13 amino acids. The V and J ends lost 2 bases and 6 bases respectively, with 10 bases between them.

V usage is TRBV11-2 and J usage is TRBJ1-1; D gene uncertain. V gave up 2 bases and J gave up 6 bases, with 7 bases separating them. This CDR3 has 12 residues. Per the germline V gene, CDR1 is SGHAT and CDR2 is FQNNGV. The CDR3 loop reads CASSLNGAEAFF. CDR3 in DNA: TGTGCCAGCAGCTTAAATGGCGCTGAAGCTTTCTTT. Combining the CDR3 with reference TRBV11-2 and TRBJ1-1 gives the whole variable domain EAGVAQSPRYKIIEKRQSVAFWCNPISGHATLYWYQQILGQGPKLLIQFQNNGVVDDSQLPKDRFSAERLKGVDSTLKIQPAKLEDSAVYLCASSLNGAEAFFGQGTRLTVV.

Remarks on this clone: Other DNA sequences in this sample translate to the same CDR3. The gene calls are TRBV6-6 and TRBJ1-2; possible D gene TRBD1, 5 bases. Germline V gene sequence: CDR1 MNHNY, CDR2 SVGAGI (reference sequence). Deletions cut 6 bases from V and 0 bases from J, with 8 bases between. The CDR3 is 13 residues long. CDR3 loop: CASSPGPNYGYTF. Written as DNA, the CDR3 is TGTGCCAGCAGCCCGGGACCTAACTATGGCTACACCTTC.

The CDR3 is CASSQGDRLNTEAFF. Written as DNA, the CDR3 is TGTGCCAGCAGCCAAGGGGACAGATTGAACACTGAAGCTTTCTTT. The rearrangement links TRBV4-2 to TRBJ1-1; TRBD1 matches 7 bases. The CDR3 runs to 15 residues. Germline CDR1 is LGHNA and CDR2 is YNFKEQ. Trimming took 1 base from V and 0 from J; bases not matched to a gene: 2.

V usage is TRBV4-1 and J usage is TRBJ2-7, with 7 bases that match TRBD2. After removal of 0 bases from V and 2 bases from J, the junction contained 13 bases not matched to a gene. CDR1 MGHRA and CDR2 YSYEKL come from the germline V gene. CDR3 length equals 18 residues. The CDR3 bases are TGCGCCAGCAGCCAAGAGGGTGGAAGGGCGGGAGCGGCCTACGAGCAGTACTTC. Translated, it gives CASSQEGGRAGAAYEQYF.

The CDR3 nucleotides are TGTGCCAGCAGTTACTCGTCAGGGTCTGATGGCTACACCTTC. It is translated as CASSYSSGSDGYTF. This chain links TRBV6-6 with TRBJ1-2; D may be TRBD1 (5 bases). Germline V gives CDR1 MNHNY, CDR2 SVGAGI (reference sequence). The CDR3 consists of 14 residues. Trimming stripped 0 bases from V and 6 bases from J, with 11 bases between.

The rearrangement uses TRBV30 and TRBJ2-2; 8 bases map to TRBD1. CDR1 is GTSNPN, CDR2 SVGIG, per germline (reference sequence). The trim removed 0 bases at V and 6 bases at J, leaving 0 bases unmatched. The CDR3 spans 13 residues. The CDR3 nucleotides are TGTGCCTGGAGTGTACAGGGGGCCGGGGAGCTGTTTTTT. Translation: CAWSVQGAGELFF.

The genes are TRBV2 and TRBJ1-2; 9 bases are shared with TRBD1. The CDR3 is 14 residues long. Germline-derived CDR1 and CDR2 are SNHLY and FYNNEI. With 5 bases clipped from V and 2 bases from J, the junction kept 3 bases outside the gene matches. The CDR3 spells CASSLQGANYGYTF. In nucleotides, the CDR3 is TGTGCCAGCAGTCTACAGGGGGCGAACTATGGCTACACCTTC.

The rearrangement links TRBV5-1 to TRBJ2-5; 8 nucleotides line up with TRBD2. The V and J ends lost 7 bases and 0 bases, in that order; junction bases with no gene match: 8. Germline V gives CDR1 SGHRS, CDR2 YFSETQ. The CDR3 length is 15 residues. CDR3 loop: CASATGSGNQETQYF. The CDR3 DNA follows: TGCGCCAGCGCAACAGGTAGCGGGAACCAAGAGACCCAGTACTTC.

The CDR3 DNA reads TGTGCCTGGAGCTTTGGGAGTCGCTATGGCTACACCTTC. Protein: CAWSFGSRYGYTF. The chain has TRBV30 and TRBJ1-2, with unresolved D. The germline V gene has CDR1 GTSNPN and CDR2 SVGIG (reference sequence). V lost 3 bases, J lost 4 bases, and 12 bases lay in between. The CDR3 spans 13 residues.

CDR3: CASSQPSGISPDTQYF. DNA for the CDR3: TGCGCCAGCAGCCAACCCAGCGGCATCAGCCCCGATACGCAGTATTTT. The chain couples TRBV4-1 to TRBJ2-3; possibly TRBD2 for D (5 bases). The CDR3 spans 16 residues. Germline CDR1 MGHRA, CDR2 YSYEKL. V lost 2 bases and J lost 6, with 18 bases in between.